This T cell receptor beta chain was identified during a study of spatial heterogeneity in lung cancer. Every TCR cDNA molecule carried a tag that served as a unique molecular identifier. Using its own MiXCR run on the 5' RACE reads, TCRdb lists one record per CDR3 protein. The table has tens of thousands of distinct CDR3 sequences, about 4.5% seen once. Time point given: sample taken at primary tumor resection. Tumor, nontumor lung or frozen PBMC supplied whole RNA, sequenced without sorting. The trim removed 11 bases at V and 2 bases at J, leaving 4 bases unmatched. The CDR3 contains 12 residues. The germline CDR1 and CDR2 sequences are SNHLY and FYNNEI. This clonotype was observed many times.

The TCR was taken from a male donor with early-stage non-small cell lung cancer. This sequence joins TRBV2 and TRBJ2-7, with TRBD1 matching 9 bases. Sequencing was performed on PBMCs, taken at surgery. CDR3 nucleotides: TGTGCCGGCACAGGGGGCCCCTACGAGCAGTACTTC. It translates to CAGTGGPYEQYF. Variable domain in full (rest from reference TRBV2 and TRBJ2-7): EPEVTQTPSHQVTQMGQEVILRCVPISNHLYFYWYRQILGQKVEFLVSFYNNEISEKSEIFDDQFSVERPDGSNFTLKIRSTKLEDSAMYFCAGTGGPYEQYFGPGTRLTVT.